This T cell receptor (beta chain) is from a study of cytomegalovirus exposure and HLA in healthy donors (dated by TCRdb to about 2017). Background on the whole study: An earlier analysis of some 550 of the donors reported 276 Gb of sequence data and some 120 million unique TCR beta sequences from 150 million to 200 million T cells. About 280 gigabases of sequencing data and approximately 84 million unique TCR sequences were included in an early release covering about 600 HLA-typed donors. Rather than using new phenotypic data, the later analysis identified candidate immune exposures from TCR beta sequences and from how often those sequences occurred across donors. A later genetic analysis used genome-wide SNP genotypes for about 65% of the 666 donors, treating that subset as a discovery cohort. To study patterns of TCR occurrence, a later analysis re-analyzed previously published TCR beta repertoires from around 670 donors and added high-resolution HLA genotyping. Among about 390 genotyped donors of the cohort, an average of approximately 250,000 unique TCR beta nucleotide sequences were sequenced per donor, around 20% of them non-productive. Donor age, sex, ethnicity and CMV serostatus were compiled together with the repertoire data. Typing coverage varied by locus: about 620-630 donors for A, B, C, DRB1 and DQB1; more than 500 for DQA1; around 570 for DPA1; around 450 for DPB1. Using immunosequencing, the study profiled T cell repertoires from some 670 subjects and related those repertoires to cytomegalovirus serostatus. Along with the approximately 600-subject first cohort, a separate validation cohort of over a hundred different subjects was used. Every repertoire in the discovery cohort had been generated on one and the same sequencing platform. Among the roughly 400 genotyped donors, around 79% belonged to the genetic ancestry cluster associated with self-reported Caucasian donors. HLA typing included class I and class II loci at four-digit resolution. High-throughput TCR immunosequencing, statistical association of individual TCRs with disease status, and machine learning were combined to predict cytomegalovirus infection status. The aim of the study was to test whether cataloging public T cell receptors could identify signatures of past pathogen exposure. Because of strong linkage in the cohort, roughly five DR-DQ haplotypes were treated as single units for association and clustering. An earlier analysis of 587 of the donors used high-throughput TCR beta sequencing to judge whether each TCR beta V gene segment behaved as functional or pseudogenic. Findings and caveats that apply to the study as a whole: When HLA alleles, especially DR and DQ, strongly co-occurred, attributing TCR associations to individual alleles was difficult. Seventeen rarely observed V segments, including chromosome 9 orphons, were excluded from the earlier analysis of almost 600 of the donors because counts were too low. Linkage disequilibrium might explain the correlated functional status among segregating V segments, but an unknown experimental factor could not be ruled out. A later analysis found that most CMV-associated TCR beta chains appeared HLA-restricted, with HLA associations seemingly driven largely by CMV exposure. In a later analysis, HLA-associated TCR beta chains were found to be more clonally expanded and to have lower generation probabilities than equally common non-associated chains. An association between a missense DCLRE1C variant and V-gene and J-gene trimming of TCR beta chains was found in a later genetic analysis and replicated in an independent cohort. A further reported finding was that TCR beta sequences accurately predicted the HLA-A and HLA-B alleles for most subjects in the first cohort. Specific HLA alleles were associated with roughly 17,000 TCR beta sequences at a false discovery rate of 0.05 in a later analysis. HLA typing was unavailable for some donors at each locus, so association tests used only the typed subset. The authors suggested that the approach could potentially be generalized to other disease states and immunological phenotypes. In an earlier analysis of approximately 590 of the donors, most TCR beta V segments appeared in productive rearrangements about 87% or about 30% of the time, broadly matching IMGT annotations. CMV serostatus was the only immune exposure information available for the cohort. Across donors, most TCR sequences were observed very rarely, whereas some public TCRs were present in many individuals. Roughly uniform sequencing depth across donors was assumed in presence/absence analyses, although this assumption may not hold. The cohort was sequenced for TCR beta chains only, and without alpha or paired-chain data the features that could be detected were limited. In a later genetic analysis, fewer N-insertions in productive TCRs were reported among donors in an Asian-associated ancestry cluster than the roughly 700-donor mean. In a later analysis, TCR association rates were found to vary across HLA loci, with the most associated TCRs seen for DRB1 alleles and the fewest for HLA-C alleles. In the study, around 150 TCR beta chains were listed as associated with cytomegalovirus. Cytomegalovirus status was reported to be diagnosed by the classifier with high specificity and sensitivity in both the original and validation cohorts. Because the 87-base-pair reads could not distinguish some IMGT-functional V segments, including TRBV6-2 and TRBV6-3, those segments were excluded. A few of the identified cytomegalovirus-associated TCR beta chains were confirmed in vitro to be specific for cytomegalovirus antigens. The sequencing pipeline was judged likely to have produced a cluster of highly shared sequence variants as a technical artifact. Several of the top co-occurrence clusters appeared to be linked to parvovirus B19, influenza, CMV and Epstein-Barr virus, according to a later analysis.

Remarks on this clone: The antigen this receptor binds is unknown. Per-nucleotide qualities are absent, and no much larger clonotype sits a single base away.

Germline trimming: 5 bases from V, 0 bases from J; junction bases outside gene matches: 2. From cysteine to phenylalanine, the CDR3 is 14 amino acids long. Kept here is only the CDR3 DNA, which spans 42 bases and is read in frame from base 1. The germline V gene sets CDR1 to SNHLY and CDR2 to FYNNEI. The library was built by means of the immunoSEQ multiplex PCR assay. For the multiplex PCR, a mixture combining 60 forward primers for TCR Vbeta segments and 13 reverse primers for TCR Jbeta segments was used. The CDR3 region of rearranged TCR beta genes was amplified from genomic DNA with a multiplex PCR assay. The amplified TCR beta libraries were sequenced on the Illumina HiSeq System as 87-base-pair reads. The source study handled its data this way. A later analysis counted approximately 74 million unique TCR beta chains across the 500 to 850 repertoires, and some 11 million of these chains were shared by at least two donors. Raw reads were error-corrected and collapsed into unique sequences with a nearest-neighbor algorithm that merged closely related sequences to remove PCR and sequencing errors. Alignment of CDR3 sequences to IMGT reference sequences was used to assign V, D and J gene segments. For a sequence to be retained, a match of at least six nucleotides was required to both a V gene segment and a J gene segment. Rearrangements were called productive when the CDR3 lacked stop codons and stayed in frame with V and J; all others were non-productive. Following IMGT convention, CDR3 was defined as the stretch from the second conserved V-encoded cysteine to the conserved J-encoded phenylalanine. The earlier analysis of about 640 of the donors excluded any sequence lacking an unambiguous match to a single V gene segment. In an earlier analysis of several hundred of the donors, V segments were called functional above 56.7% productive rearrangements and were called segregating when the between-donor standard deviation exceeded 5%. A statistical classification framework was developed to diagnose cytomegalovirus status using the catalog of TCR beta chain sequences. In a later analysis, TCR nucleotide sequences were compared against IMGT/GENE-DB human TR gene sequences so that V and J genes could be assigned. The TCRdist pipeline was used in a later analysis to assign CDR3 sequences and most-parsimonious VDJ recombination scenarios. A later analysis defined each TCR beta chain by its CDR3 amino acid sequence plus V-gene family, and excluded reads lacking a unique V-gene family. In a later analysis, fewer than 600 highly shared, low-generation-probability nucleotide sequences were removed to address suspected cross-contamination and a sequencing artifact. A later analysis calculated a clonal expansion index for each public chain from normalized within-repertoire ranks of inferred template counts. Generation probabilities in a later analysis came from a VDJ recombination model fitted to out-of-frame rearrangements, and those results were checked against IGoR. Hypergeometric tests were used in a later analysis to score TCR-TCR, TCR-HLA and TCR-CMV co-occurrence, with a repertoire-size bias correction applied to the TCR pairs. To estimate false discovery rates, a later analysis permuted the HLA or CMV assignments 20 times. A later analysis grouped co-occurring TCRs with DBSCAN, adding TCRdist sequence similarity when clustering within HLA-allele-positive subsets. Co-occurrence clustering excluded repertoires with fewer than 30,000 or more than 120,000 public chains, plus five with anomalous nucleotide sharing. TCRdb holds this immuneACCESS table with in-frame rearrangements only. Some clones are missing; in checked studies, unresolved V genes explain under half, and the rest has no known cause. The V and J calls and the clone size are those of that table, but D and trimming were determined from the DNA. The sample contains approximately 110,000 clones, roughly 68% of them found a single time. The ten largest clones capture around 4% of the sample.

The cohort was made up of about 610 healthy bone marrow donors. At the time of sampling, all cohort members were nominally healthy, though unrecorded immune exposures were likely present. The donor was CMV seropositive and belonged to the group of a few hundred seropositive cohort members. Every donor gave a peripheral blood sample, and the peripheral blood mononuclear cells from that sample were used for TCR beta sequencing. The Qiagen DNeasy Blood Extraction Kit was used to extract genomic DNA from the blood cell samples. This TCR was recovered from a woman in her forties or fifties in good health and CMV-seropositive. The source material was PBMCs. The rearrangement joined TRBV2 to TRBJ2-7, with 9 bases aligning to TRBD1. The sequenced DNA: TGTGCCAGCAGTACGGACAGGGGCTCCTACGAGCAGTACTTC. Its amino acids are CASSTDRGSYEQYF.